These 5 T cell receptor beta chains were all obtained from the same sample, sequenced in a study of T cell clonality in common variable immunodeficiency. Sequencing used immunoSEQ multiplex PCR; TCRdb keeps in-frame clones, though not all of them. The specimen has tens of thousands of clones, none found just once. The sample taken for sequencing was peripheral blood mononuclear cells. The receptor source for this set is a person aged 18-70 years in good health.

This clone was recorded at least ten times. The read terminates 3 residues ahead of where the CDR3 ends, so the germline J gene completes it. The chain uses TRBV10-1 and TRBJ2-1, with D perhaps assigned TRBD1 or TRBD2 (5 bases each). This CDR3 is built from 16 residues. V lost 0 bases to trimming and J lost 3 bases, with 12 bases between them. Per germline, CDR1 WNHNN and CDR2 SYGVQD (reference sequence). The sequenced CDR3 bases are TGCGCCAGCAGTGAGTCGACGAGGGGCAGCTACAATGAG. Amino acids: CASSESTRGSYNE. The full CDR3 is CASSESTRGSYNEQFF.

With regard to this clone: This may be a read error, as it is one base from a much larger clone. The read gets to within 3 residues of the CDR3 end, and the germline J gene fills in the rest. Distinct nucleotide sequences in the sample also encode this CDR3. The chain carries TRBV6-1 and TRBJ1-1; D is unresolved. Per the germline V gene, CDR1 is MNHNS and CDR2 is SASEGT. The CDR3 runs to 14 residues. CDR3 DNA (partial): TGTGCCAGCAGTGAACGTAGAGGAGGGCCCCTA. Amino acids: CASSERRGGPL. The whole CDR3 region reads CASSERRGGPLAFF.

This clone occurred many times. The sequence runs out 3 residues before the end of the CDR3; the remainder is reconstructed from the germline J gene. J is TRBJ1-2 and V is TRBV7-9; a weak D match, TRBD1 (5 bases). Germline CDR1 SEHNR, CDR2 FQNEAQ (reference sequence). The V end was cut by 0 bases, the J end by 4 bases, with 6 bases between. The CDR3 has 13 amino acids. The CDR3 reads CASSLADSYGYTF. CDR3 DNA (partial): TGTGCCAGCAGCTTAGCCGACAGCTATGGC. The full variable domain, its missing parts supplied by reference TRBV7-9 and TRBJ1-2, is DTGVSQNPRHKITKRGQNVTFRCDPISEHNRLYWYRQTLGQGPEFLTYFQNEAQLEKSRLLSDRFSAERPKGSFSTLEIQRTEQGDSAMYLCASSLADSYGYTFGSGTRLTVV.

This clone turned up a few times. Possible read error: a much larger clone is one base away. The missing CDR3 end, 3 residues past where the read stops, is filled in from the germline J gene. In the same sample, other DNA sequences code for this CDR3. The chain recombines TRBV30 with TRBJ1-3; 9 bases fit TRBD1. From germline, CDR1 is GTSNPN and CDR2 SVGIG (reference sequence). CDR3 length: 20 residues. The CDR3 here is CAWSVATGGLFRRSGNTIYF. The CDR3 DNA, read in part, is TGTGCCTGGAGTGTGGCGACAGGGGGATTATTTCGTCGCTCCGGAAACACG.

This clone has only a few counts. A read error may be the cause here, since a much bigger clone is one base away. The read gets to within 3 residues of the CDR3 end, and the germline J gene fills in the rest. The genes are TRBV6-2 or TRBV6-3 and TRBJ1-4; 10 positions agree with TRBD1. Germline V CDR1 and CDR2: MNHEY, SVGEGT. This CDR3 spans 16 amino acids. Here the CDR3 reads CASSYFGTGVTNVLFF. The DNA read from the CDR3 is TGTGCCAGCAGTTACTTCGGGACAGGGGTAACCAACGTA.